This T cell receptor (beta chain) comes out of a study of blood T cell repertoires in COVID-19 (dated by TCRdb to the early 2020s). As for the study more broadly: Samples from collaborators originated in the United States, Italy and Spain and spanned both the acute and convalescent phases of COVID-19. HLA class I and class II types, where available, came from metadata supplied by the sample provider rather than from assay-based typing. The prospective study material was composed of cDNA or gDNA derived from T cells, B-cell-depleted T cells, or PBMCs. Nearly every sample came with metadata listing a de-identified subject ID, COVID-19 status, age in years and sex. The samples were drawn from the first 160 participants of the ongoing ImmuneRACE study and from 950 to 1,500 subjects provided by 6 global collaborators. The repertoires were released in a freely available public database meant as a resource for research on the immune response to SARS-CoV-2. The dataset comprised deeply sampled blood TCRbeta repertoires from subjects exposed to, actively infected with, or recovered from COVID-19.

On the study overall, not on this receptor specifically: The quantity of clinical and demographic metadata differed by source and by participant and was supplied without curation.

In Seattle, one collaborating source enrolled patients while the infection was active and tracked those patients longitudinally over the course of disease. Whole blood was collected in K2EDTA tubes by collaborating institutions according to the institutions' own protocols. For TCRbeta analysis, collaborators shipped samples as frozen whole blood, isolated PBMCs, or DNA extracted from either of those sample types. In the case of this clone: The clone's antigen remains unknown. Base qualities were left out, and no much larger clone turns up one base away.

TCRbeta CDR3 regions were amplified from genomic DNA by means of the immunoSEQ Assay, a bias-controlled multiplex PCR. The published analysis was carried out like this. The number of nucleated cells in each sample was estimated from the amplification of reference gene primers within the assay. To quantify the absolute abundance of each unique TCRbeta CDR3 rearrangement, sequence reads were collapsed and filtered. For each sample, productive Simpson clonality was calculated as the square root of Simpson's diversity index across productive rearrangements. TCRdb's version of the immuneACCESS table is confined to in-frame rearrangements and falls short of the full clone set. An unresolved V gene accounts for under half of the shortfall where checked; the remainder is of unknown origin. The V and J calls and clone size are taken from that table; D and trimming were inferred from the DNA. The sample profile shows a few hundred thousand clones; about 87% of them were found once. The ten top clones hold approximately 10% of the sample.

V loses 4 bases at its end and J loses 6 bases; junction bases beyond the gene matches: 3. The CDR3 sequence holds 13 residues, the cysteine and phenylalanine included. The read is trimmed to its CDR3 DNA, 39 bases read in frame from base 1. The CDR1 and CDR2 encoded by the germline V gene (reference sequence) are LNHDA and SQIVND. The sequencing input was peripheral blood. The TCR was taken from a woman aged 70-85 years with COVID-19, enrolled during active disease. The V and J genes are TRBV19 and TRBJ2-3, with TRBD2 identical over 8 junction bases. The CDR3 region reads CASSNPGGDTQYF. Read as DNA, the sequence is TGTGCCAGTAGTAATCCGGGGGGGGATACGCAGTATTTT.